This T cell receptor beta chain was sequenced in a study of beta chain features in type 1 diabetes. Broader study findings: Compared with healthy donors, patients appeared to share more similar naive, central memory and regulatory TCRB repertoires. VDJ junctions from patients with type 1 diabetes contained fewer insertions and more deletions.

Expressed TCRB transcripts were sequenced, since all the RNA that had been isolated was reverse transcribed. Profiling relied on immunoSEQ multiplex PCR, and the TCRdb table lists in-frame clones only, not all of them. The sample shows roughly 180,000 clones, approximately 13% of them seen only once. Comments on this clone: Its antigen is undetermined.

The authors sorted CD4+ naive, central memory, regulatory and stem cell-like memory cells via CD45RO/CCR7/CD25/CD127/CD95/CD27. Trimming at V came to 4 bases and at J to 8 bases, leaving 11 bases not matched to a gene. This CDR3 comprises 15 residues. CDR1 MNHEY and CDR2 SMNVEV come from the germline V gene (reference sequence). The chain combines TRBV27 with TRBJ1-2; 9 bases match TRBD1. This receptor was obtained from a young woman in good health. Material for sequencing was central memory CD4+ T cells from blood. The CDR3 sequence is CASSSSGQGALGYTF. DNA for the CDR3: TGTGCCAGCAGTTCCTCGGGACAGGGTGCCCTAGGCTACACCTTC.